Listed below are T cell receptor beta chains from one sample, sequenced in a study of blood T cell repertoires in COVID-19. This table comes from immunoSEQ multiplex PCR, and its TCRdb copy is limited to in-frame clones, with some not included. This sample yields around 210,000 clones, of which around 85% are seen a single time; about 5.1% belongs to the top ten. Sequencing was performed on peripheral blood. The receptors originated from a middle-aged man with COVID-19, enrolled during active disease. Each CDR3 is given with its conserved first and last residue. Clone size is given for some rows only: seen once, a few or many times, or a class if the clone is expanded.

CASSPHREFTEAFF,TRBV3-1/TRBV3-2,once
CASSLAVRQGDYGYTF,TRBV7-2,-
CAWRTTRNTEAFF,TRBV30,-
CASSHQGRREKLFF,TRBV3-1/TRBV3-2,-
CASSLATGQYTEAFF,TRBV7-2,-
CATSRDHSYSNQPQHF,TRBV15,-
CASSLPNPGTQYF,TRBV5-6,once
CSARFRDYQFF,TRBV20-1,-
CASSEAGGNTIYF,TRBV6-4,-
CASSSAGQGNEKLFF,TRBV4-3,-
CASSPQGISYEQYF,TRBV4-1,-
CASSPPLKETQYF,TRBV18,-
CSVDGRLQETQYF,TRBV29-1,-
CASRNEGLSNQPQHF,TRBV2,-
CATKGGGPGELFF,TRBV27,-
CANRTLRVFSYNEQFF,TRBV10-1,-
CASSLGVGGWADTQYF,TRBV5-4,-
CASSPWAGGVGTQYF,TRBV9,once
CASSRGQGDGELFF,TRBV11-3,once
CSASEWTGYYNNEQFF,TRBV20-1,-
CASSRTTSWESGELFF,TRBV3-1/TRBV3-2,-
CASNEAGFISNYGYTF,TRBV19,few
CASSFLGLGDEQYF,TRBV6-5,-
CASSLGGDSPLHF,TRBV7-9,once
CASTSGGGVNEQFF,TRBV5-4,few
CASRNQGNYGYTF,TRBV2,-
CSVEDPAGANTGELFF,TRBV29-1,-
CAIRGGGGEGGELFF,TRBV10-3,-
CASSRQPNTEAFF,TRBV6-5,-